A single sample is the source of the 4 T cell receptor beta chains below, sequenced in a study of T and B cells in COVID-19 patients. Blood genomic DNA input for TRB amplification was 250-500 ng. TRB rearrangements were amplified by multiplex PCR with BIOMED2 TRB-A/B primers. MiXCR, applied by TCRdb to the multiplex PCR reads, yields one record per CDR3 protein. The sample lists about 5,400 distinct CDR3 sequences, 25% to 35% occurring once. The sequencing sample was made of blood. These receptors originate from a human donor with active COVID-19.

For the CDR3, the DNA is TGTGCCAGCAGCTTAGTAGGGGGCTCCTACGAGCAGTACTTC. Amino acids: CASSLVGGSYEQYF. The chain combines TRBV11-3 with TRBJ2-7, with D tentatively TRBD1 (6 bases). This CDR3 is built from 14 residues. Per germline, CDR1 SGHNT and CDR2 YENEEA. With 1 base removed from V and 0 bases from J, the gap between germline ends came to 7 bases.

This rearrangement joins TRBV10-3 to TRBJ1-1; D call uncertain. The germline V gene encodes CDR1 ENHRY and CDR2 SYGVKD. V was trimmed by 7 bases and J by 2 bases, leaving 11 bases between them. The CDR3 sequence is 13 residues long. The CDR3 loop reads CAINTGSNTEAFF. The CDR3 DNA sequence: TGTGCCATCAATACTGGTTCAAACACTGAAGCTTTCTTT.

In its sample, this clonotype is large. The V call is TRBV29-1, the J call TRBJ2-2; 12 positions match TRBD2. The CDR3 sequence is 14 residues long. Germline CDR1 is SQVTM and CDR2 is ANQGSEA. The trim removed 4 bases at V and 4 bases at J, leaving 1 base unmatched. DNA for the CDR3: TGCAGCGTTGCTAGCGGGAGGGTCACCGGGGAGCTGTTTTTT. This codes for CSVASGRVTGELFF.

Judged by abundance, this clonotype is medium-sized (0.01 to 0.1%). The chain recombines TRBV12-3 or TRBV12-4 with TRBJ2-7, with 8 bases lining up with TRBD1. J lost 4 bases, V lost 10 bases, and 6 bases had no gene match. The CDR3 length is 12 residues. The CDR3, as DNA: TGTGCCACTCAGGGGGCGCAATACGAGCAGTACTTC. Encoded protein: CATQGAQYEQYF.